This T cell receptor (beta chain) was identified in a study of blood T cell repertoires in COVID-19. The CDR3 is made up of 14 amino acids. Germline V gene sequence: CDR1 GTSNPN, CDR2 SVGIG (reference sequence). With 0 bases clipped from V and 13 bases from J, the junction kept 11 bases outside the gene matches. Data came from immunoSEQ multiplex PCR; TCRdb stores just in-frame clones and leaves some out. The sample shows hundreds of thousands of clones, around 90% of them seen only once. This clonotype was obtained from a young woman with acute or convalescent COVID-19. The chain recombines TRBV30 with TRBJ2-1, with 8 positions matching TRBD2. The sequencing input was peripheral blood. This chain's CDR3 is CAWSVGGSGSIQFF. CDR3 coding DNA: TGTGCCTGGAGTGTAGGCGGCAGCGGGAGCATCCAGTTCTTC.